This is a list of T cell receptor beta chains from one sample in a study of Graves' ophthalmopathy and Graves' hyperthyroidism. TCRdb ran MiXCR on the multiplex PCR reads and lists one entry per CDR3 protein. The table has about 620,000 distinct CDR3 sequences, about 20% seen once. Input material: peripheral blood. Receptors were obtained from a young woman with stable Graves' hyperthyroidism. Some clones in this sample may be carry-over from other donors' samples. CDR3s include the opening cysteine and the closing phenylalanine or tryptophan. A D gene is named only where the DNA matches it firmly. The size entry is marked missing in some rows and otherwise reads once, few, many or a size class.

v_gene: TRBV12-3/TRBV12-4
abundance: many
j_gene: TRBJ1-1
d_gene: NA
CDR3nt: TGTGCCAGCAGTCGAACCCGGGGATGGGGCACTGAAGCTTTCTTT
CDR3aa: CASSRTRGWGTEAFF

v_gene: TRBV19
abundance: NA
j_gene: TRBJ2-5
d_gene: NA
CDR3nt: TGTGCCAGTAGTATGGGGCGGAGAGAAGAGACCCAGTACTTC
CDR3aa: CASSMGRREETQYF

v_gene: TRBV30
abundance: many
j_gene: TRBJ2-7
d_gene: NA
CDR3nt: TGTGCCTGGAAGGTACAGGGTGGGTACGAGCAGTACTTC
CDR3aa: CAWKVQGGYEQYF

v_gene: TRBV28
abundance: NA
j_gene: TRBJ2-7
d_gene: TRBD1
CDR3nt: TGTGCCACCGCCTGGACCGGGACAGTCTACGAGCAGTACTTC
CDR3aa: CATAWTGTVYEQYF

v_gene: TRBV20-1
abundance: once
j_gene: TRBJ1-1
d_gene: NA
CDR3nt: TGCAGTGCTAGGGTCGGGGAAGGGTACACTGAAGCTTTCTTT
CDR3aa: CSARVGEGYTEAFF

v_gene: TRBV19
abundance: few
j_gene: TRBJ1-5
d_gene: TRBD1
CDR3nt: TGTGCCAGTAGTTGGGACAGGGGTGGCAATCAGCCCCAGCATTTT
CDR3aa: CASSWDRGGNQPQHF

v_gene: TRBV19
abundance: many
j_gene: TRBJ1-1
d_gene: TRBD1
CDR3nt: TGTGCCAGTAGTATAGGCGACAGGGACACTGAAGCTTTCTTT
CDR3aa: CASSIGDRDTEAFF

v_gene: TRBV11-1
abundance: many
j_gene: TRBJ2-2
d_gene: TRBD1
CDR3nt: TGTGCCAGCAGCTCCGGACAGGAGGCGAACACCGGGGAGCTGTTTTTT
CDR3aa: CASSSGQEANTGELFF

v_gene: TRBV15
abundance: many
j_gene: TRBJ2-7
d_gene: NA
CDR3nt: TGTGCCACCAGCAATCTCGGGCCGAGCTCCTACGAGCAGTACTTC
CDR3aa: CATSNLGPSSYEQYF

v_gene: TRBV27
abundance: many
j_gene: TRBJ1-2
d_gene: NA
CDR3nt: TGTGCCAGCAGCCTCACAGAGGACTATGGCTACACCTTC
CDR3aa: CASSLTEDYGYTF

v_gene: TRBV6-1
abundance: few
j_gene: TRBJ1-1
d_gene: NA
CDR3nt: TGTGCCAGCCTTGTTGGGGGCCCGAACACTGAAGCTTTCTTT
CDR3aa: CASLVGGPNTEAFF

v_gene: TRBV27
abundance: many
j_gene: TRBJ2-7
d_gene: TRBD1
CDR3nt: TGTGCATCGGGACAGGTGTCCTACGAGCAGTACTTC
CDR3aa: CASGQVSYEQYF

v_gene: TRBV9
abundance: many
j_gene: TRBJ2-5
d_gene: TRBD1
CDR3nt: TGTGCCAGCAGCGTAGGGGGTCAGGGGGCTCACCAAGAGACCCAGTACTTC
CDR3aa: CASSVGGQGAHQETQYF

v_gene: TRBV9
abundance: many
j_gene: TRBJ1-2
d_gene: TRBD1
CDR3nt: TGTGCCAGCAGCGCCCACGCCGGGACAGGAACCTATGGCTACACCTTC
CDR3aa: CASSAHAGTGTYGYTF

v_gene: TRBV6-2/TRBV6-3
abundance: many
j_gene: TRBJ2-7
d_gene: TRBD2
CDR3nt: TGTGCCAGCAGTTACGGTTTTAGCGGGGCCCCCTACGAGCAGTACTTC
CDR3aa: CASSYGFSGAPYEQYF

v_gene: TRBV18
abundance: NA
j_gene: TRBJ1-3
d_gene: TRBD1
CDR3nt: TGTGCCAGCTCACCACGCGCCGGGACAGGGCCTTTAACCTCTGGAAACACCATATATTTT
CDR3aa: CASSPRAGTGPLTSGNTIYF

v_gene: TRBV3-1
abundance: many
j_gene: TRBJ1-2
d_gene: TRBD1
CDR3nt: TGTGCCAGCAGCCAAGAGGGACAGGGGGCGAGCTCTAACTATGGCTACACCTTC
CDR3aa: CASSQEGQGASSNYGYTF

v_gene: TRBV6-2/TRBV6-3
abundance: few
j_gene: TRBJ2-5
d_gene: NA
CDR3nt: TGTGCCAGCAGCTCCCATAGTATTAGTTTTGAGACCCAGTACTTC
CDR3aa: CASSSHSISFETQYF

v_gene: TRBV24-1
abundance: many
j_gene: TRBJ2-7
d_gene: NA
CDR3nt: TGTGCCACCAGTGACCCCCTTGGGGGGTCCTACGAGCAGTACTTC
CDR3aa: CATSDPLGGSYEQYF

v_gene: TRBV29-1
abundance: NA
j_gene: TRBJ1-2
d_gene: NA
CDR3nt: TGCAGCGTTGTCAGCCTCTATGGCTACACCTTC
CDR3aa: CSVVSLYGYTF

v_gene: TRBV6-5
abundance: many
j_gene: TRBJ2-2
d_gene: TRBD1
CDR3nt: TGTGCCAGCAGTTTTCGGACAGGGAGCACCGGGGAGCTGTTTTTT
CDR3aa: CASSFRTGSTGELFF

v_gene: TRBV20-1
abundance: few
j_gene: TRBJ1-2
d_gene: NA
CDR3nt: TGCAGTGCTAGAGACACATCCTTAAACTATGGCTACACCTTC
CDR3aa: CSARDTSLNYGYTF

v_gene: TRBV7-9
abundance: many
j_gene: TRBJ1-5
d_gene: TRBD1
CDR3nt: TGTGCCAGCAGCACGGACAGGAGCAATCAGCCCCAGCATTTT
CDR3aa: CASSTDRSNQPQHF

v_gene: TRBV7-9
abundance: few
j_gene: TRBJ1-1
d_gene: NA
CDR3nt: TGTGCCAGCAGCTTAGTAACGGCGAGGACTGAAGCTTTCTTT
CDR3aa: CASSLVTARTEAFF

v_gene: TRBV7-8
abundance: many
j_gene: TRBJ2-5
d_gene: TRBD2
CDR3nt: TGTGCCAGCAGCGCCGGGACTAGCGGGCGGGAGACCCAGTACTTC
CDR3aa: CASSAGTSGRETQYF

v_gene: TRBV20-1
abundance: NA
j_gene: TRBJ2-5
d_gene: TRBD2
CDR3nt: TGCAGTGCTAGTCTCCCGGGACTAGCGGGATTTGAAGGAGAGACCCAGTACTTC
CDR3aa: CSASLPGLAGFEGETQYF

v_gene: TRBV12-3/TRBV12-4
abundance: many
j_gene: TRBJ1-2
d_gene: NA
CDR3nt: TGTGCCAGCAGTTCCCCCGGGCCCAACTATGGCTACACCTTC
CDR3aa: CASSSPGPNYGYTF

v_gene: TRBV19
abundance: many
j_gene: TRBJ1-5
d_gene: NA
CDR3nt: TGTGCCAGTAGACTGACAGATTATAGCAATCAGCCCCAGCATTTT
CDR3aa: CASRLTDYSNQPQHF

v_gene: TRBV4-1
abundance: NA
j_gene: TRBJ1-3
d_gene: NA
CDR3nt: TGCGCCAGCAGCCAAGAAGGACCCCACTCTGGAAACACCATATATTTT
CDR3aa: CASSQEGPHSGNTIYF

v_gene: TRBV18
abundance: NA
j_gene: TRBJ2-3
d_gene: NA
CDR3nt: TGTGCCAGCTCACCAGGGGTAGGGAGCCCAGATACGCAGTATTTT
CDR3aa: CASSPGVGSPDTQYF

v_gene: TRBV6-2/TRBV6-3
abundance: many
j_gene: TRBJ1-2
d_gene: TRBD1
CDR3nt: TGTGCCAGCCTCGACTCAGGGGGCTCTGGAGGCTACACCTTC
CDR3aa: CASLDSGGSGGYTF

v_gene: TRBV28
abundance: NA
j_gene: TRBJ1-5
d_gene: NA
CDR3nt: TGTGCCAGCAGTTTATCGCAGGGGATGTGGAGCAATCAGCCCCAGCATTTT
CDR3aa: CASSLSQGMWSNQPQHF

v_gene: TRBV20-1
abundance: many
j_gene: TRBJ2-7
d_gene: TRBD1
CDR3nt: TGCAGGGAGACAGGGGTAAGCTCCTACGAGCAGTACTTC
CDR3aa: CRETGVSSYEQYF

v_gene: TRBV6-2/TRBV6-3
abundance: many
j_gene: TRBJ1-5
d_gene: NA
CDR3nt: TGTGCCAGCAGAAAGCAGGAGCTCGATAGCAATCAGCCCCAGCATTTT
CDR3aa: CASRKQELDSNQPQHF

v_gene: TRBV6-1
abundance: many
j_gene: TRBJ1-5
d_gene: NA
CDR3nt: TGTGCCAGCAGGATGAGAGATGGGGGCAATCAGCCCCAGCATTTT
CDR3aa: CASRMRDGGNQPQHF

v_gene: TRBV5-1
abundance: few
j_gene: TRBJ2-7
d_gene: TRBD1
CDR3nt: TGCGCCAGCAGCTCGCAAACAGGGGGCGGCTACGAGCAGTACTTC
CDR3aa: CASSSQTGGGYEQYF

v_gene: TRBV19
abundance: many
j_gene: TRBJ2-5
d_gene: NA
CDR3nt: TGTGCCAGTAGTTTCAGGGAAGCTAAAGAGACCCAGTACTTC
CDR3aa: CASSFREAKETQYF

v_gene: TRBV5-1
abundance: many
j_gene: TRBJ1-6
d_gene: TRBD1
CDR3nt: TGCGCCAGCAGGACAGGGGAATATAATTCACCCCTCCACTTT
CDR3aa: CASRTGEYNSPLHF

v_gene: TRBV15
abundance: few
j_gene: TRBJ1-1
d_gene: TRBD1
CDR3nt: TGTGCCACCAGCAGTGGGGGACAGGGGGGCACTGAAGCTTTCTTT
CDR3aa: CATSSGGQGGTEAFF

v_gene: TRBV12-3/TRBV12-4
abundance: many
j_gene: TRBJ2-5
d_gene: NA
CDR3nt: TGTGCCAGCGGAAAGCATGGGGGAAAAGAGACCCAGTACTTC
CDR3aa: CASGKHGGKETQYF

v_gene: TRBV6-2/TRBV6-3
abundance: few
j_gene: TRBJ2-7
d_gene: NA
CDR3nt: TGTGCCAGCGGGACAATCTACGAGCAGTACTTC
CDR3aa: CASGTIYEQYF

v_gene: TRBV29-1
abundance: many
j_gene: TRBJ2-2
d_gene: NA
CDR3nt: TGCAGCGTTGACGTCAGTACCGGGGAGCTGTTTTTT
CDR3aa: CSVDVSTGELFF

v_gene: TRBV6-1
abundance: many
j_gene: TRBJ1-6
d_gene: NA
CDR3nt: TGTGCCAGCAGTGAAAGGAGAGGTGGAAATTCACCCCTCCACTTT
CDR3aa: CASSERRGGNSPLHF

v_gene: TRBV20-1
abundance: NA
j_gene: TRBJ2-2
d_gene: TRBD1
CDR3nt: TGCAGTGCCGCCGGGACAGCGAACACCGGGGAGCTGTTTTTT
CDR3aa: CSAAGTANTGELFF

v_gene: TRBV18
abundance: many
j_gene: TRBJ1-2
d_gene: TRBD1
CDR3nt: TGTGCCAGCTCGCCAGACCGGGACAGACCCTTTTATGGCTACACCTTC
CDR3aa: CASSPDRDRPFYGYTF

v_gene: TRBV24-1
abundance: many
j_gene: TRBJ2-5
d_gene: NA
CDR3nt: TGTGCCACCAGTGATTGGGCTAGCGACCAAGAGACCCAGTACTTC
CDR3aa: CATSDWASDQETQYF

v_gene: TRBV4-1
abundance: few
j_gene: TRBJ2-7
d_gene: NA
CDR3nt: TGCGCCAGCAGCCACCGCCGCGGCGAGCAGTACTTC
CDR3aa: CASSHRRGEQYF